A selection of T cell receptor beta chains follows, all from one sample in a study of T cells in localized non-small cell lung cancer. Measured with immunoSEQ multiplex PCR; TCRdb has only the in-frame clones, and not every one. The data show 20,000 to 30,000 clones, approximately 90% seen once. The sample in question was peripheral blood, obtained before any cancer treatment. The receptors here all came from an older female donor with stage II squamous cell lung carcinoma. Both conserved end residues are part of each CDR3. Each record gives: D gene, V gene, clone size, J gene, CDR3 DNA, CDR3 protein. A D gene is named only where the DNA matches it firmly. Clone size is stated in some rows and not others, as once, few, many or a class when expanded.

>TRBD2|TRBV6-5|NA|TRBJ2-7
TGTGCCAGCAGTCAGGGACTAGCGGCCTACGAGCAGTACTTC
CASSQGLAAYEQYF
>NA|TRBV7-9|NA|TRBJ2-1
TGTGCCAGCAGCCCCTTGGGCCCTCCCTCCGGTGAGCAGTTCTTC
CASSPLGPPSGEQFF
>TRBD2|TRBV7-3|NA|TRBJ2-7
TGTGCCAGCAGCCCACCGGGGGGCTACGAGCAGTACTTC
CASSPPGGYEQYF
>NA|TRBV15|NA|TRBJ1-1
TGTGCCACCAGCAAATCCGGGACGAAGAACACTGAAGCTTTCTTT
CATSKSGTKNTEAFF
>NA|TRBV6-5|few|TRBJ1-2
TGTGCCAGCAGTTACTCGTGGGGGACGGGGGACTATGGCTACACCTTC
CASSYSWGTGDYGYTF
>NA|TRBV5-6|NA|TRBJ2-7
TGTGCCAGCAGCCCTGCCGGGACGAGCTACGAGCAGTACTTC
CASSPAGTSYEQYF
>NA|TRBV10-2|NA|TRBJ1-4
TGCGCCAGCAGAGGGGCCAGGGGCGGTGAAAAACTGTTTTTT
CASRGARGGEKLFF
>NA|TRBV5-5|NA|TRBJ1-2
TGTGCCAGCAGCTTGGGGGCCGAGTGGGGCTACACCTTC
CASSLGAEWGYTF
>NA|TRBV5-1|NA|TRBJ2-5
TGCGCCAGCAGCTCCGGGGGTAGCGGCCTGGAGACCCAGTACTTC
CASSSGGSGLETQYF
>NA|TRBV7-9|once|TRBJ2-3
TGTGCCAGCAGCTCCCTCACAGATACGCAGTATTTT
CASSSLTDTQYF
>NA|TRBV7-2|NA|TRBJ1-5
TGTGCCAGCAGCAGAACGGACGGGTCGTGGGGGGGCAATCAGCCCCAGCATTTT
CASSRTDGSWGGNQPQHF
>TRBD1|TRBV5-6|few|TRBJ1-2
TGTGCCAGCAGCTTGTCCGACAGGGCGAGCGGCTACACCTTC
CASSLSDRASGYTF
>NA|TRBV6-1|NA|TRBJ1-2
TGTGCCAGCAGTGAGACGACAGTCCTTGTCTATGGCTACACCTTC
CASSETTVLVYGYTF
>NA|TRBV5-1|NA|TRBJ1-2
TGCGCCAGCAGCTTGGTGGTCGGCGGGCTCTATGGCTACACCTTC
CASSLVVGGLYGYTF
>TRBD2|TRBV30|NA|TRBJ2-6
TGTGCCCGATCTCGGGGTAGCGGGGCTTCTGGGGCCAACGTCCTGACTTTC
CARSRGSGASGANVLTF
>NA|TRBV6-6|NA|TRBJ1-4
TGTGCCAGCAGGCTTCCTGGTGGGTGGAATGAAAAACTGTTTTTT
CASRLPGGWNEKLFF
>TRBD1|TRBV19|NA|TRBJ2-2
TGTGCCAGTAGTATCAACGGACAGGGAGTGTCGAACACCGGGGAGCTGTTTTTT
CASSINGQGVSNTGELFF
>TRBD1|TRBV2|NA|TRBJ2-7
TGTGCCAGCGGGGCTAGACCGGGACAGGGCCGGAACGAGCAGTACTTC
CASGARPGQGRNEQYF